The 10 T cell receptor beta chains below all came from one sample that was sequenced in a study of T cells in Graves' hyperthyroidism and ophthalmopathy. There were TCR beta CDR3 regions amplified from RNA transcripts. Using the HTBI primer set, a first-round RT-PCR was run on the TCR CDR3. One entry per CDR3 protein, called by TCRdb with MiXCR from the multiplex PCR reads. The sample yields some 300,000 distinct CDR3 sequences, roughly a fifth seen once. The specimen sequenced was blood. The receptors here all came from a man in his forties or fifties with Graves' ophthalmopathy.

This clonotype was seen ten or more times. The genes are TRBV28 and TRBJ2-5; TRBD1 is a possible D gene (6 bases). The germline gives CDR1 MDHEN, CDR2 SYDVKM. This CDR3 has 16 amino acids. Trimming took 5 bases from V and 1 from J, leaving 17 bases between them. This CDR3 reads CASSISNSRGQETQYF. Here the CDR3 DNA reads TGTGCCAGCAGTATATCCAACTCCAGGGGCCAAGAGACCCAGTACTTC.

CDR3 residues: CASSELGRGEQYF. The CDR3 DNA reads TGCGCCAGCAGTGAACTCGGACGGGGCGAGCAGTACTTC. V usage is TRBV10-2 and J usage is TRBJ2-7; possible D gene TRBD2, 5 bases. Trimming shortened V by 3 bases and J by 6 bases, and 12 bases separated the two germline ends. The CDR3 has 13 residues. Germline-derived CDR1 and CDR2 are WSHSY and SAAADI.

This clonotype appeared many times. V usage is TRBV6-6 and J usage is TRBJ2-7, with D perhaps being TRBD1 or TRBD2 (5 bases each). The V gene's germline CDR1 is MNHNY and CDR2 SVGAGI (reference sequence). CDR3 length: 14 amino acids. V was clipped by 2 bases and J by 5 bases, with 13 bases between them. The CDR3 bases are TGTGCCAGCAGTTACCGAGGGGATAGGGACGAGCAGTACTTC. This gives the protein CASSYRGDRDEQYF.

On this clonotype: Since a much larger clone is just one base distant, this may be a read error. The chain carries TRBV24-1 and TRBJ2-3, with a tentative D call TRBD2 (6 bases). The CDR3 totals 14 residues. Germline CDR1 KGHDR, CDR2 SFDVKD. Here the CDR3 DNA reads TGTGCCACCAGTGATTCCGGGAGCACAGATGCGCAGTATTTT. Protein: CATSDSGSTDAQYF.

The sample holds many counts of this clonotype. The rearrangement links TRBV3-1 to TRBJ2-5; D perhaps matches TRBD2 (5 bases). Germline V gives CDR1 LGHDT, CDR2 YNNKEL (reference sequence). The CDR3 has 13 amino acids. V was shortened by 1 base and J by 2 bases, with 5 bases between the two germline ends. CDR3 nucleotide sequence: TGTGCCAGCAGCCAAGGACTACAAGAGACCCAGTACTTC. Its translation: CASSQGLQETQYF.

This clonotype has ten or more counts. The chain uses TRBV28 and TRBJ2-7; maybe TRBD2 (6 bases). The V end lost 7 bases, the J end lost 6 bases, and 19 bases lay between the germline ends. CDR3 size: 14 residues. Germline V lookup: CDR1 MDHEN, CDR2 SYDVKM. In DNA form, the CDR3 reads TGTGCCAGCACTCCGGGACTCGCGCGGGGCGAGCAGTACTTC. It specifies CASTPGLARGEQYF.

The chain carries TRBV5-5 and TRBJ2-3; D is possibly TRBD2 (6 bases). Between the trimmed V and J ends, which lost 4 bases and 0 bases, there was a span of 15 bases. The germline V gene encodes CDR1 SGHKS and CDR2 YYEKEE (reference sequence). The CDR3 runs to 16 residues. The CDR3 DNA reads TGTGCCAGCAGCCTGGGCGGGATACCTAGCACAGATACGCAGTATTTT. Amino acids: CASSLGGIPSTDTQYF.

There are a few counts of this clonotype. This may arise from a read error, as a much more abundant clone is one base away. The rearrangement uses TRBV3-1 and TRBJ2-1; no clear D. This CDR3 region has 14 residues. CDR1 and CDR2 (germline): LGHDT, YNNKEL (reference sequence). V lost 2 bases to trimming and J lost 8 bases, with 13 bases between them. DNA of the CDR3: TGTGCCAGCAGCCAACTGAATAGATCAGATGAGCAGTTCTTC. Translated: CASSQLNRSDEQFF.

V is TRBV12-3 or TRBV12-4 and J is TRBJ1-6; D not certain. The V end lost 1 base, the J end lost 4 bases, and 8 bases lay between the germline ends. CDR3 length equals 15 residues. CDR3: CASSLVGRYNSPLHF. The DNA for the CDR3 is TGTGCCAGCAGTTTAGTCGGACGGTATAATTCACCCCTCCACTTT.

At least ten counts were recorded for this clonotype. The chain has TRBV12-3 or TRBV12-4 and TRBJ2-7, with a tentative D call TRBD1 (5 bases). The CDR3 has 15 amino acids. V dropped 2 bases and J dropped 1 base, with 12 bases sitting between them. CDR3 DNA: TGTGCCAGCAGTTTAAAGGCAGGGCCATCCTACGAGCAGTACTTC. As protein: CASSLKAGPSYEQYF.